This T cell receptor beta chain originates from a study of regulatory T cells in long-lasting Graves disease. The time point was: persistent/refractory GD, antithyroid drugs over 5 years with positive TRAb. Isolated PBMC RNA provided the starting material for the TCR library. The CDR3 has 12 residues. Looked up from germline, CDR1 is DFQATT and CDR2 is SNEGSKA (reference sequence). Trimming removed 6 bases at V and 7 bases at J, with 12 bases between. CDR3 regions were amplified by Arm-PCR using iRepertoire HTBI primers to build TCR beta libraries. MiXCR was run by TCRdb on the multiplex PCR reads, yielding one entry per CDR3 protein. The repertoire consists of 400,000 or so distinct CDR3 sequences, with less than 25% occurring once and the leading ten covering around 20%.

The sequence was collected from a female donor with Graves disease. The rearrangement uses TRBV20-1 and TRBJ2-2; D possibly corresponds to TRBD2 (5 bases). The sample here was peripheral blood mononuclear cells (PBMCs), taken when the disease was refractory, from a patient treated with antithyroid drugs. CDR3 nucleotides: TGCAGTGCCAAGGACTGGCGCGGGGAGCTGTTTTTT. This gives the protein CSAKDWRGELFF.